The source of this TCR beta chain is a study of graft-versus-host responses after intestinal transplantation. Study-level information: All of the recipients had induction that used anti-thymocyte globulin, then tacrolimus and steroids for approximately 3 years.

Profiled with immunoSEQ multiplex PCR; TCRdb holds only in-frame clones, not every one. The repertoire consists of approximately 130,000 clones, with around 94% occurring once and the leading ten covering over 0.15%. Regarding this clone: Its target is unknown.

CDR3 size: 12 residues. General observations from the study: Early post-transplant HvG declines showed an association with peak circulating GvH clone levels.

The sequence was collected from a human donor who received an intestinal transplant. The source material was unstimulated CD4+ T cells sorted from spleen or lymph node cells, sampled before intestinal transplant. The rearrangement links TRBV21-1 to TRBJ1-2. TRBV21-1 is shown as a pseudogene. CDR3 region: CASSKGNYGYTF. The CDR3 bases are TGTGCCAGCAGCAAAGGAAACTATGGCTACACCTTC.